This TCR beta chain was recorded in a study of OX40 agonist ivuxolimab in advanced cancers. Study summary: Patients in the trial were receiving intravenous ivuxolimab every 2 weeks, at doses of 0.01 to 10 mg/kg. Among those treated, three patients had partial responses, one with hepatocellular carcinoma and two with cutaneous melanoma.

Germline loops: CDR1 WNHNN, CDR2 SYGVQD (reference sequence). Deletions cut 2 bases from V and 2 bases from J, with 5 bases between. The CDR3 extends over 13 amino acids. Clones were read by immunoSEQ multiplex PCR, and TCRdb kept only the in-frame ones, dropping some. The table has 95,000 to 150,000 clones, roughly 92% seen once; the top ten hold roughly 0.85%. As to this clone: What it recognizes is unknown.

The study, taken as a whole, reports: CD4+ and CD8+ blood T cells expanded clonally by week 6 at 0.1 to 3.0 mg/kg. Among patients with partial responses at 0.1-3.0 mg/kg, clonal expansion was among the lowest.

The origin of this receptor is an adult with an advanced solid tumor such as melanoma, head and neck, liver or kidney cancer. The chain couples TRBV10-1 to TRBJ2-3; D not resolved. Sequencing was performed on CD4+ or CD8+ T cells sorted from blood, taken in a trial of the OX40 agonist ivuxolimab. This CDR3 reads CASSERLTDTQYF. The CDR3 DNA follows: TGCGCCAGCAGTGAGCGGCTCACAGATACGCAGTATTTT.